This TCR beta chain was captured in a study of monozygotic twins with inflammatory bowel disease. Reprocessing the 5' RACE reads, TCRdb reports a single entry for every CDR3 protein and omits DNA. The sample has some 210,000 distinct CDR3 sequences, and its top ten clones hold approximately 1.6%. The clonotype originates from a human donor with ulcerative colitis or Crohn's disease, or a healthy co-twin of an affected twin (not recorded which). The source material was blood.

CDR3 sequence reads: CASSYATSWETQYF. V is TRBV7-9 and J is TRBJ2-5. Germline CDR1 reads SEHNR; CDR2 reads FQNEAQ (reference sequence). This CDR3 has 14 amino acids.